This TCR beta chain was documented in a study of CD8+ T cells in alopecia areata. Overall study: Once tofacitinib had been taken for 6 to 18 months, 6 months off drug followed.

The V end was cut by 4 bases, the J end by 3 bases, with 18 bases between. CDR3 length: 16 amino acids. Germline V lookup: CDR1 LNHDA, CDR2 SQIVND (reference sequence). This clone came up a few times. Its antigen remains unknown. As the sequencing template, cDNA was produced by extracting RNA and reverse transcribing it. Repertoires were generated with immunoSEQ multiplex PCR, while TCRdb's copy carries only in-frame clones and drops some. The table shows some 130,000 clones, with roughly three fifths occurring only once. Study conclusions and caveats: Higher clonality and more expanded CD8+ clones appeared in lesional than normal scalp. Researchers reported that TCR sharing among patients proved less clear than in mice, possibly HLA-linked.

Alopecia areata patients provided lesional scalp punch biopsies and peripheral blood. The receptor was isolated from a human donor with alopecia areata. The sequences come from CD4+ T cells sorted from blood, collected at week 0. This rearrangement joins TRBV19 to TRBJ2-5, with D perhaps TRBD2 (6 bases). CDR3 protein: CASSTRTGLQKETQYF. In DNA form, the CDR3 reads TGTGCCAGTAGTACCAGAACGGGACTCCAGAAAGAGACCCAGTACTTC.